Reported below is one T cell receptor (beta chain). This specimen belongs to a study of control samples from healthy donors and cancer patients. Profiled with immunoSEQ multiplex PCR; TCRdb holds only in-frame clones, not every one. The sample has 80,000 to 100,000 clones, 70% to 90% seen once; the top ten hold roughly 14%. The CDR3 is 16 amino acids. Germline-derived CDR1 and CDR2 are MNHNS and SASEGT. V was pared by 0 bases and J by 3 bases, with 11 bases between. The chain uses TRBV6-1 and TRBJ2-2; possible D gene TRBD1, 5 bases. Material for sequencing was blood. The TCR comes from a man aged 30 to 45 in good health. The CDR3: CASSEARRVDTGELFF. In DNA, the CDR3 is TGTGCCAGCAGTGAAGCGCGCAGGGTCGACACCGGGGAGCTGTTTTTT.